The T cell receptor beta chain under discussion was sequenced for a study of tumor-infiltrating lymphocytes in primary liver carcinoma. For the study at large: Samples yielded about 3.65 to 8 million productive TCRbeta reads, similar across tissue types. General study points: Only about 7.5-24% of top clones appeared in all five tumor regions. Tumors had a top-250-clone fraction that was significantly higher than blood (p = 0.039).

As regards this clonotype: The antigen remains undetermined.

A constant-region primer served to make TCR beta cDNA from about 0.5 ug total RNA. ARM-PCR, slightly modified, supplied the TCR beta libraries through three nested multiplex PCR rounds. The first two PCR rounds used TRBV1-TRBV30 forward primers with a C-beta reverse primer, roughly 11 cycles each. MiXCR, applied by TCRdb to the multiplex PCR reads, yields one record per CDR3 protein. The sample carries 50,000 to 60,000 distinct CDR3 sequences, around 77% recorded once. Taking about 17-31 mg of unsorted bulk tissue, the authors co-extracted RNA and DNA. Without exception, tumor samples held over 80% viable tumor cells. V gave up 5 bases and J gave up 5 bases; unmatched junction bases: 8. CDR3 length: 14 residues. Germline CDR1 is ENHRY and CDR2 is SYGVKD.

The sequence was obtained from a man aged 40-49 years with primary liver carcinoma and hepatitis B virus infection. Source material: liver tumor tissue from sampling region 5. As to subset: tumor region T5, tumor centre. The genes are TRBV10-3 and TRBJ2-5; 7 nucleotides line up with TRBD1. CDR3 region: CAISTTGLGETQYF. As DNA, the CDR3 is TGTGCCATCAGTACGACAGGGTTGGGTGAGACCCAGTACTTC.